Shown below are 12 T cell receptor beta chains from a single sample sequenced in a study of healthy donors' naive CD4 and CD8 T cells. TCR libraries were built from about 500 ng of total RNA by linear amplification. TCRdb itself ran the reads through MiXCR, one entry per CDR3 protein. The data show approximately 200,000 distinct CDR3 sequences, under 85% seen once. Source material: naive CD4+ and CD8+ T cells sorted from blood, pooled from several donors. Receptor source: a pool of human donors in good health; the sample pools cells from several healthy donors.

This clonotype was seen more than once but under ten times. The chain uses TRBV29-1 and TRBJ2-3; D remains unclear. This CDR3 spans 14 amino acids. The V and J ends lost 1 base and 3 bases respectively, with 11 bases between them. In germline, CDR1 is SQVTM, CDR2 ANQGSEA. DNA for the CDR3: TGCAGCGTTGAAGGGGTGGGCGGAACAGATACGCAGTATTTT. Translated, it gives CSVEGVGGTDTQYF.

A few counts support this clonotype. A junction end diverges from the germline sequence, so it may reflect a read error. V usage is TRBV2 and J usage is TRBJ1-1, with D maybe TRBD1 (5 bases). Germline V gene sequence: CDR1 SNHLY, CDR2 FYNNEI. This CDR3 is 12 amino acids long. CDR3 DNA: TGTGCCAGCAGTGGGGGGAACCCTGAAGCTTTCTTT. Translated, it gives CASSGGNPEAFF.

The chain is built from TRBV29-1 and TRBJ2-7; D unclear. CDR1 is SQVTM, CDR2 ANQGSEA, per germline. Trimming took 7 bases from V and 5 from J, leaving 15 bases between them. The CDR3 is made up of 12 amino acids. CDR3 sequence (DNA): TGCAGCGCCGCGGAAGTTTCCCACGAGCAGTACTTC. This gives the protein CSAAEVSHEQYF.

The gene calls are TRBV6-5 and TRBJ2-7; 7 bases match TRBD1. Germline V gene data show CDR1 as MNHEY and CDR2 as SVGAGI. Trimming removed 5 bases from V and 5 bases from J; junction bases left unmatched: 12. This CDR3 comprises 15 residues. The CDR3 region has the DNA TGTGCCAGCAGTATCCAGGGACAGCGAGGGGACGAGCAGTACTTC. Amino acids: CASSIQGQRGDEQYF.

J is TRBJ2-1 and V is TRBV29-1; 11 nucleotides line up with TRBD1. V shed 6 bases and J 6 bases; nucleotides not matched to a gene: 7. The CDR3 totals 14 residues. Germline V gene lookup returns CDR1 SQVTM and CDR2 ANQGSEA. CDR3 protein: CSVMGQGVGNEQFF. The CDR3 bases are TGCAGCGTGATGGGACAGGGGGTAGGCAATGAGCAGTTCTTC.

The chain links TRBV5-1 to TRBJ1-1; D call uncertain. Looked up from germline, CDR1 is SGHRS and CDR2 is YFSETQ. The CDR3 loop spans 12 amino acids. Deletions cut 0 bases from V and 8 bases from J, with 8 bases between. Here the CDR3 reads CASSLGPEEAFF. For the CDR3, the DNA is TGCGCCAGCAGCTTGGGCCCAGAAGAAGCTTTCTTT. The whole variable domain, filled in from reference TRBV5-1 and TRBJ1-1, reads KAGVTQTPRYLIKTRGQQVTLSCSPISGHRSVSWYQQTPGQGLQFLFEYFSETQRNKGNFPGRFSGRQFSNSRSEMNVSTLELGDSALYLCASSLGPEEAFFGQGTRLTVV.

In its sample, this clonotype was seen once. The chain links TRBV6-2 or TRBV6-3 to TRBJ2-6, with 9 bases identical to TRBD1. CDR1 and CDR2 from the germline V gene are MNHEY and SVGEGT. The CDR3 has 16 amino acids. V lost 8 bases to trimming and J lost 1 base; unmatched junction nucleotides: 6. The CDR3 loop reads CASFRQGVSGANVLTF. CDR3 nucleotide sequence: TGTGCCAGCTTCCGACAGGGGGTGTCTGGGGCCAACGTCCTGACTTTC.

This chain links TRBV6-5 with TRBJ1-6; the D gene is possibly TRBD1 (5 bases). Between the trimmed V and J ends, which lost 7 bases and 8 bases, there was a span of 12 bases. The CDR3 contains 13 residues. From germline, CDR1 is MNHEY and CDR2 SVGAGI. The CDR3: CASTQGRDSPLHF. Here the CDR3 DNA reads TGTGCCAGCACGCAGGGTAGGGATTCACCCCTCCACTTT.

This clonotype turned up a few times. The V call is TRBV5-6, the J call TRBJ2-1; 7 nucleotides agree with TRBD1. This CDR3 has 12 residues. V was pared by 3 bases and J by 10 bases, with 4 bases of the junction left unmatched. CDR1 SGHDT and CDR2 YYEEEE come from the germline V gene. CDR3 sequence reads: CASSWDSREQFF. The CDR3 DNA is TGTGCCAGCAGCTGGGACAGTCGGGAGCAGTTCTTC.

The gene calls are TRBV19 and TRBJ2-4; D not certain. CDR3 length: 16 amino acids. The V and J ends lost 4 bases and 0 bases respectively, with 13 bases between them. In germline, CDR1 is LNHDA, CDR2 SQIVND (reference sequence). CDR3 DNA sequence: TGTGCCAGTAGTACCCCAGTTTCTCGAGCCAAAAACATTCAGTACTTC. Encoded protein: CASSTPVSRAKNIQYF.

This clonotype has only one observation. The chain links TRBV18 to TRBJ1-2; no clear D. Germline lookup yields CDR1 KGHSH and CDR2 LQKENI. Trimming pared 3 bases from V and 2 bases from J, leaving 13 bases between. This CDR3 has 15 residues. The CDR3 loop reads CASSPYRQQNYGYTF. The CDR3 nucleotides read TGTGCCAGCTCACCTTATCGTCAACAGAACTATGGCTACACCTTC.

This clonotype appeared a few times. V is TRBV10-3 and J is TRBJ2-6; no firm D call. This CDR3 spans 14 amino acids. Germline assignment: CDR1 ENHRY and CDR2 SYGVKD. V shed 6 bases and J shed 0 bases, with 6 bases lying between them. The CDR3 DNA is TGTGCCATCAGAGAACCCTCTGGGGCCAACGTCCTGACTTTC. Its translation is CAIREPSGANVLTF.